A single sample gave rise to the 5 T cell receptor beta chains below, sequenced in a study of identical twins. TCRdb passed the 5' RACE reads through MiXCR, listing each CDR3 protein once. The sample carries hundreds of thousands of distinct CDR3 sequences, roughly 9.4% recorded once. The sample taken for sequencing was memory (CD45RO+) T cells sorted from blood. These TCRs come from a woman younger than 35 in good health.

This clonotype was counted between two and nine times. The chain carries TRBV29-1 and TRBJ2-1; D is perhaps TRBD1 (6 bases). V lost 5 bases and J lost 2, with 13 bases in between. The V gene's germline CDR1 is SQVTM and CDR2 ANQGSEA. This CDR3 has 14 residues. The CDR3 DNA reads as TGCAGCGTTACCGGGACATACACCTACAATGAGCAGTTCTTC. Protein: CSVTGTYTYNEQFF.

This chain connects TRBV5-1 to TRBJ2-1, with D possibly TRBD2 on 6 matching bases. CDR1 is SGHRS and CDR2 is YFSETQ in the germline V gene. The CDR3 contains 16 residues. Trimming pared 4 bases from V and 4 bases from J, leaving 18 bases between. CDR3 sequence (DNA): TGCGCCAGCAGCAATAGGGACTCCGTGGGGTACAATGAGCAGTTCTTC. This encodes CASSNRDSVGYNEQFF.

The CDR3 sequence is CSARKSGGQNSPLHF. The CDR3 DNA follows: TGCAGTGCTAGGAAAAGCGGGGGGCAGAATTCACCCCTCCACTTT. The V gene is TRBV20-1, the J gene TRBJ1-6, with D tentatively TRBD1 (6 bases). The V gene's germline CDR1 is DFQATT and CDR2 SNEGSKA (reference sequence). The CDR3 extends over 15 amino acids. With 3 bases removed from V and 7 bases from J, the gap between germline ends came to 16 bases.

This clonotype was seen more than once but under ten times. V and J are TRBV29-1 and TRBJ1-4, with D uncertain. V gave up 2 bases and J gave up 8 bases, with 6 bases separating them. The CDR3 is made up of 11 amino acids. Germline V gene lookup returns CDR1 SQVTM and CDR2 ANQGSEA. CDR3 region: CSVEIQEKLFF. The CDR3 bases are TGCAGCGTTGAAATTCAGGAAAAACTGTTTTTT.

The gene calls are TRBV6-2 or TRBV6-3 and TRBJ1-1; D is uncertain. CDR1 is MNHEY, CDR2 SVGEGT, per germline. Trimming left V 10 bases short and J 0 bases short, with 15 bases between. The CDR3 has 14 residues. The CDR3 DNA sequence: TGTGCCACGTGGTCCGGGCAGCTGAACACTGAAGCTTTCTTT. This sequence encodes CATWSGQLNTEAFF.